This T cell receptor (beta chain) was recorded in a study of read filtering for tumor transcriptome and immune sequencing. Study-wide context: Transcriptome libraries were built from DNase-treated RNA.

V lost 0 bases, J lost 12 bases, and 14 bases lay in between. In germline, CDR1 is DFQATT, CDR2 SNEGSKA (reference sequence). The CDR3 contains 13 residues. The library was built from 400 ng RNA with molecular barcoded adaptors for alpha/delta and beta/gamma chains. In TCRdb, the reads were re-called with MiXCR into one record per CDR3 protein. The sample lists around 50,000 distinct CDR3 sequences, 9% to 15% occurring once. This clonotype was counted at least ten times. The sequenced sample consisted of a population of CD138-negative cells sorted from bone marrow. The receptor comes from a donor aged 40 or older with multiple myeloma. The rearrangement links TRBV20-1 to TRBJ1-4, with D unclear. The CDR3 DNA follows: TGCAGTGCTAGAGATAGTATCCGGCCTCAACTGTTTTTT. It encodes CSARDSIRPQLFF.